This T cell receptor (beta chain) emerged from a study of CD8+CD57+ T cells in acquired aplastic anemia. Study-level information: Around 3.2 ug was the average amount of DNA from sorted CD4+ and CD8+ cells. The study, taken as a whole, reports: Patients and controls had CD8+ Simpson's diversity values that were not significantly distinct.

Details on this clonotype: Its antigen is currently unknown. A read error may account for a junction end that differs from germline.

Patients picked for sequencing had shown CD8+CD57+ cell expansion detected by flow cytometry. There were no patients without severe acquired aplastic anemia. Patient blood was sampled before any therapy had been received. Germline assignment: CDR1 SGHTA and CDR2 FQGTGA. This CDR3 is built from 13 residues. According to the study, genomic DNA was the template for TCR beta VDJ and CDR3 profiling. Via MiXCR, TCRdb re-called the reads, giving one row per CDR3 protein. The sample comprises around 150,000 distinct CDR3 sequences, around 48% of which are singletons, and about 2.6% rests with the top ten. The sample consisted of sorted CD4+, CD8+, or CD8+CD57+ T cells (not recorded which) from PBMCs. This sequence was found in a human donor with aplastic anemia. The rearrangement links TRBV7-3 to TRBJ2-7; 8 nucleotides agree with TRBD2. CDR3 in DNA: TGTGCCAGCGGCTTACTAGCGGAGTACGAGCAGTACTTC. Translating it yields CASGLLAEYEQYF.